This T cell receptor beta chain originates from a study of blood T cells in healthy people across ages. V lost 2 bases to trimming and J lost 1 base, with 10 bases between them. CDR1 and CDR2 (germline): MGHDK, SYGVNS. The CDR3 spans 15 residues. Study findings and constraints: Naive T cell percentage and TCR beta diversity correlated strongly.

Worth noting for this clonotype: The antigen remains unidentified.

Primers used in a second PCR of roughly 6 to 12 cycles were a sample-barcoded 5' primer and a J-beta primer mix. Each cDNA was tagged by a template-switch adaptor containing 12 random nucleotides. TCRdb passed the 5' RACE reads through MiXCR, listing each CDR3 protein once. The sample carries over 1,500,000 distinct CDR3 sequences, around 48% recorded once. The sample comprised blood. This clonotype originated in a middle-aged woman in good health. This chain connects TRBV25-1 to TRBJ2-3; no reliable D call. The CDR3 loop is CASSEVWVGTDTQYF. Here the CDR3 DNA reads TGTGCCAGCAGTGAAGTTTGGGTGGGCACAGATACGCAGTATTTT.